This T cell receptor beta chain comes out of a study of shared clonotypes between healthy human individuals (dated by TCRdb to about 2020). Describing the broader study: The cohort included a few men and a couple of women between 18 and 49 years of age. For each donor, three plates each were used for CD4 naive and CD4 memory, two plates were used for CD8 naive, and one plate was used for CD8 memory. To estimate repertoire size and how much clonotype sharing occurs between individuals, the study deeply sequenced the blood TCR repertoires of 5 or 6 healthy adults. Different laboratories and diverse techniques were used to prepare libraries and sequence TCR repertoires, to increase sequencing depth and limit assay-specific biases. Between about 0.8 and 9 billion PBMCs per donor were obtained by leukapheresis. Broad study findings and their caveats: Incomplete sequencing was indicated by rarefaction of sorted-subset datasets, despite the large sequencing depth. Pairwise subsampling indicated that sequencing depth was expected to affect the degree of clonotype sharing among donors. Sampling was restricted to blood, and TCR repertoires in tissue are likely to differ from TCR repertoires in blood. Clonotypes shared by all four sorted-subset donors showed higher generation probabilities than non-shared clonotypes. Estimated clonotype richness was generally larger for naive than for memory subsets. Approximately 4.8% of naive CD4, approximately 3.7% of naive CD8, 2% to 2.5% of memory CD4, and 0.4% of memory CD8 clonotypes were shared across several donors. The genetic and exposure-history diversity represented was limited by the small number of donors.

Using the deep immunoSEQ assay, TCR CDR3 regions were amplified from genomic DNA by multiplex PCR. For each cell subset, the extracted genomic DNA was distributed evenly across all wells of several immunoSEQ 96-well plates, and each plate served as one replicate. For sorted subsets, 150 to 250 ng genomic DNA, equal to 30,000 or so T cell genomes, was loaded into each replicate PCR. The purified libraries were quantified using a Qubit 3.0 fluorometer, sized with a Bioanalyzer 2100, and then quantified again using the KAPA Library Quantification kit. Each immunoSEQ 96-well plate was sequenced on its own single-read 150-cycle Illumina NextSeq 550 flow cell. Per the source publication's procedure: Because the immunoSEQ output included only junctional sequences and no quality scores, the filtering could not be the same as the filtering used for full-length reads. To assign V/J genes and CDR3, sequences were annotated against IMGT germline references using PyIR, a Python wrapper for IgBLAST v1.9. Any read was removed if the V/J assignment was weak (E-value above 1e-6), the CDR3 was missing, or the read contained stop codons, out-of-frame junctions, or ambiguous translated residues. V3J clonotypes were defined as sequences sharing the same inferred V gene, J gene, and CDR3 amino acid sequence. Percentage overlap between repertoires was computed as shared unique clonotypes divided by the size of the smaller repertoire. Repertoire richness was assessed with RTK rarefaction, the Chao1 estimator, and Recon v2.1 estimates of unobserved clonotypes. Generation probabilities for all TCRbeta clonotypes obtained by the gDNA method from a few donors were computed using OLGA. In its TCRdb copy, this immuneACCESS table keeps in-frame sequences only and misses some clones. Where compared with another copy, unresolved V genes explain less than half of these, and the others have no known cause. The DNA gave D and trimming, while V, J and clone size come from that table. This sample is represented by nearly 600,000 clones; around 95% of them were singletons. Around 0.11% of the sample lies in the top ten.

Including the terminal cysteine and phenylalanine, the CDR3 comprises 15 residues. The CDR3 DNA has 45 bases and is translated from base 1. V loses 2 bases of germline sequence and J loses 0 bases, and the interval between the two ends is 11 bases. Sequences MNHEY (CDR1) and SMNVEV (CDR2) are obtained from the germline V gene (reference sequence). CD8 naive samples consisted of CD45RO-negative cells that were positively selected for CCR7, yielding a CD45RA+CCR7+ population without TemRA cells. Healthy HIV-negative adults with no recently reported acute infections or vaccinations were included as donors. Every donor was a Caucasian adult residing in Nashville, Tennessee, USA. Blood was collected by leukapheresis, and PBMCs were isolated by Ficoll-Histopaque density gradient centrifugation and then cryopreserved in liquid nitrogen vapor phase. Analytical flow cytometry was used to check the purity and quantity of each magnetically sorted T cell population. Genomic DNA was isolated from each sorted fraction and quantified by UV absorbance on a Nanodrop 2000c.

Details on this clone: This clone's antigen is unknown. Base qualities were left out, and no much larger clone turns up one base away.

The chain uses TRBV27 and TRBJ2-7, with a tentative D gene TRBD2 over 5 matching bases. This TCR was sampled from a woman aged 25-40 years in good health. Sequencing was performed on naive CD8+ T cells sorted from blood. Sample cell subset or site, as interpreted from the label and publication: CD45RA+CCR7+. The bases are TGTGCCAGCAGTTTACAGCGGATTAGCTCCTACGAGCAGTACTTC. It specifies CASSLQRISSYEQYF.